The rows below give T cell receptor beta chains drawn from one sample of a study of beta chain features in type 1 diabetes. The method was immunoSEQ multiplex PCR; TCRdb's version includes in-frame clones alone and lacks a portion of them. The data show 150,000 or so clones, just over 8% seen once. Sequencing input: central memory CD4+ T cells from blood. These receptors were collected from a woman aged 18-30 years with type 1 diabetes. The CDR3 runs from the conserved cysteine through the conserved F or W. The D gene is left open where the match is weak. A clone size is listed for some rows: how often the clone was seen (once, few, many), or a class if it is expanded.

V: TRBV6-4; size: -; D: TRBD1; J: TRBJ2-1; length: 13; CDR3: CASGTGGSNEQFF; DNA: TGTGCCAGTGGGACAGGGGGATCCAATGAGCAGTTCTTC
V: TRBV11-3; size: few; D: -; J: TRBJ2-1; length: 15; CDR3: CASSLQAVSGDEQFF; DNA: TGTGCCAGCAGCTTACAAGCGGTAAGCGGAGATGAGCAGTTCTTC
V: TRBV29-1; size: -; D: -; J: TRBJ1-2; length: 13; CDR3: CSVEGAGFYGYTF; DNA: TGCAGCGTTGAAGGGGCGGGATTTTATGGCTACACCTTC
V: TRBV5-1; size: -; D: -; J: TRBJ1-2; length: 15; CDR3: CASSFAAGTNYGYTF; DNA: TGCGCCAGCAGCTTCGCCGCCGGGACTAACTATGGCTACACCTTC
V: TRBV4-3; size: -; D: TRBD2; J: TRBJ2-1; length: 17; CDR3: CASSQEIGLADWNEQFF; DNA: TGCGCCAGCAGCCAAGAGATCGGGCTAGCGGATTGGAATGAGCAGTTCTTC
V: TRBV30; size: few; D: -; J: TRBJ1-3; length: 16; CDR3: CAWSPGLISSGNTIYF; DNA: TGTGCCTGGAGCCCAGGACTGATTAGCTCTGGAAACACCATATATTTT
V: TRBV18; size: few; D: -; J: TRBJ2-5; length: 13; CDR3: CASSPGSKETQYF; DNA: TGTGCCAGCTCACCGGGCAGCAAAGAGACCCAGTACTTC
V: TRBV5-6; size: -; D: TRBD1; J: TRBJ2-7; length: 16; CDR3: CASSFLPKTGSYEQYF; DNA: TGTGCCAGCAGCTTTTTGCCGAAGACAGGGAGCTACGAGCAGTACTTC
V: TRBV4-1; size: -; D: -; J: TRBJ2-7; length: 15; CDR3: CASSQVGHDTYEQYF; DNA: TGCGCCAGCAGCCAAGTCGGACACGACACCTACGAGCAGTACTTC
V: TRBV18; size: -; D: TRBD1; J: TRBJ2-7; length: 13; CDR3: CASSPTGANEQYF; DNA: TGTGCCAGCTCGCCTACAGGGGCCAACGAGCAGTACTTC
V: TRBV19; size: -; D: -; J: TRBJ2-1; length: 13; CDR3: CASSIGIYNEQFF; DNA: TGTGCCAGTAGTATAGGTATTTACAATGAGCAGTTCTTC
V: TRBV11-2; size: -; D: -; J: TRBJ2-7; length: 13; CDR3: CASSRTIADEQYF; DNA: TGTGCCAGCAGCCGCACAATTGCGGACGAGCAGTACTTC
V: TRBV2; size: -; D: -; J: TRBJ1-1; length: 14; CDR3: CASSTGQRFTEAFF; DNA: TGTGCCAGCAGTACTGGACAGAGATTCACTGAAGCTTTCTTT
V: TRBV4-2; size: -; D: -; J: TRBJ1-1; length: 15; CDR3: CASSYSGAVNTEAFF; DNA: TGTGCCAGCAGCTACTCAGGGGCTGTGAACACTGAAGCTTTCTTT
V: TRBV7-2; size: -; D: -; J: TRBJ1-2; length: 15; CDR3: CASSLSGGLSYGYTF; DNA: TGTGCCAGCAGCCTGTCGGGAGGGTTGAGCTATGGCTACACCTTC
V: TRBV10-3; size: few; D: TRBD1; J: TRBJ2-5; length: 13; CDR3: CAISLDRDETQYF; DNA: TGTGCCATCAGCTTAGACAGGGATGAGACCCAGTACTTC
V: TRBV2; size: few; D: -; J: TRBJ2-5; length: 14; CDR3: CASKGGGAAETQYF; DNA: TGTGCCAGCAAGGGAGGGGGGGCGGCAGAGACCCAGTACTTC
V: TRBV5-4; size: few; D: -; J: TRBJ1-1; length: 15; CDR3: CASRRLGQLLTEAFF; DNA: TGTGCCAGCAGGAGGCTAGGACAGTTGCTCACTGAAGCTTTCTTT
V: TRBV29-1; size: few; D: TRBD1; J: TRBJ1-2; length: 15; CDR3: CSVVGLAGGNYGYTF; DNA: TGCAGCGTTGTCGGATTGGCAGGGGGTAACTATGGCTACACCTTC
V: TRBV2; size: few; D: -; J: TRBJ1-1; length: 14; CDR3: CASSALVGDTEAFF; DNA: TGTGCCAGCAGCGCCTTGGTAGGGGACACTGAAGCTTTCTTT
V: TRBV15; size: few; D: TRBD2; J: TRBJ2-2; length: 17; CDR3: CATSGGSGRAFMGELFF; DNA: TGTGCCACCAGCGGAGGTAGCGGGAGGGCCTTCATGGGGGAGCTGTTTTTT
V: TRBV18; size: few; D: -; J: TRBJ1-4; length: 14; CDR3: CASSPENQAEKLFF; DNA: TGTGCCAGCTCACCAGAGAATCAGGCCGAAAAACTGTTTTTT
V: TRBV4-1; size: few; D: -; J: TRBJ1-1; length: 14; CDR3: CASSHADRNTEAFF; DNA: TGCGCCAGCAGCCACGCTGACAGGAACACTGAAGCTTTCTTT
V: TRBV7-2; size: -; D: -; J: TRBJ1-1; length: 14; CDR3: CASSLDRVTAEAFF; DNA: TGTGCCAGCAGCTTAGACAGGGTTACCGCTGAAGCTTTCTTT
V: TRBV7-2; size: few; D: TRBD1; J: TRBJ1-1; length: 16; CDR3: CASSPGTGGRNTEAFF; DNA: TGTGCCAGCAGCCCCGGGACAGGAGGGCGGAACACTGAAGCTTTCTTT
V: TRBV2; size: -; D: TRBD1; J: TRBJ2-1; length: 14; CDR3: CASRTGTGHNEQFF; DNA: TGTGCCAGCAGAACCGGGACAGGGCACAATGAGCAGTTCTTC
V: TRBV11-2; size: -; D: TRBD1; J: TRBJ2-7; length: 15; CDR3: CASRDPGTGSSEQYF; DNA: TGTGCCAGCAGAGACCCCGGGACAGGGTCATCCGAGCAGTACTTC
V: TRBV11-3; size: -; D: TRBD2; J: TRBJ2-3; length: 16; CDR3: CASSSSSGEPRTTQYF; DNA: TGTGCCAGCAGCTCATCTAGCGGCGAACCGCGGACTACGCAGTATTTT
V: TRBV11-2; size: -; D: TRBD1; J: TRBJ1-1; length: 18; CDR3: CASSQKFRDSGISTEAFF; DNA: TGTGCCAGCAGCCAGAAATTCCGGGACAGTGGCATATCGACCGAAGCTTTCTTT
V: TRBV11-2; size: -; D: -; J: TRBJ2-1; length: 17; CDR3: CASSLNPTPTRLGGPFF; DNA: TGTGCCAGCAGCTTAAATCCCACGCCGACCCGGCTAGGGGGTCCGTTCTTC
V: TRBV27; size: few; D: TRBD1; J: TRBJ1-2; length: 16; CDR3: CASSLRLGQSGYGYTF; DNA: TGTGCCAGCAGTCTCCGCCTGGGACAGTCGGGCTATGGCTACACCTTC
V: TRBV15; size: few; D: -; J: TRBJ1-5; length: 15; CDR3: CATSRESGRNQPQHF; DNA: TGTGCCACCAGCAGAGAATCAGGCCGCAATCAGCCCCAGCATTTT
V: TRBV11-2; size: -; D: TRBD2; J: TRBJ2-1; length: 14; CDR3: CASRFSGSWGEQFF; DNA: TGTGCCAGCCGATTCAGCGGGAGTTGGGGTGAGCAGTTCTTC
V: TRBV7-9; size: few; D: TRBD2; J: TRBJ2-1; length: 14; CDR3: CASSTGGSYNEQFF; DNA: TGTGCCAGCAGCACGGGGGGCTCCTACAATGAGCAGTTCTTC
V: TRBV9; size: -; D: -; J: TRBJ2-2; length: 14; CDR3: CASSVAGNTGELFF; DNA: TGTGCCAGCAGCGTAGCCGGGAACACCGGGGAGCTGTTTTTT
V: TRBV5-1; size: few; D: -; J: TRBJ1-2; length: 15; CDR3: CASRPRTSGDYGYTF; DNA: TGCGCCAGCAGGCCTCGGACTTCGGGGGACTATGGCTACACCTTC
V: TRBV7-7; size: -; D: -; J: TRBJ2-1; length: 14; CDR3: CASSLSSANNEQFF; DNA: TGTGCTAGCAGCTTGAGTAGCGCAAACAATGAGCAGTTCTTC
V: TRBV28; size: -; D: -; J: TRBJ2-4; length: 16; CDR3: CASSPLRQIAKNIQYF; DNA: TGTGCCAGCAGTCCTTTAAGACAAATAGCCAAAAACATTCAGTACTTC
V: TRBV5-1; size: -; D: TRBD1; J: TRBJ1-1; length: 17; CDR3: CASRSDRDLLRNTEAFF; DNA: TGCGCCAGCAGATCAGACAGGGACCTTCTAAGGAACACTGAAGCTTTCTTT
V: TRBV5-1; size: -; D: TRBD1; J: TRBJ1-1; length: 14; CDR3: CASSFRQGNTEAFF; DNA: TGCGCCAGCAGTTTTAGACAGGGGAACACTGAAGCTTTCTTT
V: TRBV29-1; size: once; D: -; J: TRBJ2-3; length: 13; CDR3: CSVGQGPTDTQYF; DNA: TGCAGCGTTGGGCAGGGGCCAACAGATACGCAGTATTTT
V: TRBV6-5; size: few; D: TRBD1; J: TRBJ1-6; length: 15; CDR3: CASSYDRGENSPLHF; DNA: TGTGCCAGCAGTTACGACAGGGGCGAGAATTCACCCCTCCACTTT
V: TRBV10-2; size: -; D: -; J: TRBJ2-7; length: 12; CDR3: CASSSVQGLQYF; DNA: TGCGCCAGCAGTTCTGTACAGGGTCTACAGTACTTC
V: TRBV7-7; size: -; D: TRBD2; J: TRBJ2-1; length: 16; CDR3: CASSPGLAGSYNEQFF; DNA: TGTGCTAGCAGCCCCGGACTAGCGGGCTCCTACAATGAGCAGTTCTTC
V: TRBV7-9; size: few; D: TRBD2; J: TRBJ2-1; length: 15; CDR3: CASSLVGVAGGPLFF; DNA: TGTGCCAGCAGCTTAGTTGGGGTAGCGGGAGGGCCACTGTTCTTC
V: TRBV7-8; size: few; D: -; J: TRBJ2-3; length: 16; CDR3: CASSSPVAFVADTQYF; DNA: TGTGCCAGCAGCTCTCCCGTGGCCTTCGTCGCAGATACGCAGTATTTT
V: TRBV7-7; size: few; D: -; J: TRBJ2-3; length: 15; CDR3: CASSRGGASKDTQYF; DNA: TGTGCCAGCAGCCGGGGCGGGGCCAGCAAAGATACGCAGTATTTT
V: TRBV30; size: few; D: TRBD1; J: TRBJ1-4; length: 14; CDR3: CAWRSGRGNEKLFF; DNA: TGTGCCTGGCGCTCCGGCAGGGGGAACGAAAAACTGTTTTTT
V: TRBV4-2; size: few; D: -; J: TRBJ1-2; length: 15; CDR3: CASSQDRRSFRGYTF; DNA: TGTGCCAGCAGCCAAGATCGCAGGTCATTTCGGGGCTACACCTTC
V: TRBV6-1; size: few; D: -; J: TRBJ2-7; length: 13; CDR3: CASSEVRTYEQYF; DNA: TGTGCCAGCAGTGAAGTCAGAACCTACGAGCAGTACTTC
V: TRBV25-1; size: -; D: TRBD1; J: TRBJ1-1; length: 13; CDR3: CASRVQGASEAFF; DNA: TGTGCCAGCAGGGTACAGGGGGCGTCCGAAGCTTTCTTT
V: TRBV5-6; size: -; D: -; J: TRBJ2-1; length: 15; CDR3: CASSRGSYSYNEQFF; DNA: TGTGCCAGCAGCCGCGGGTCCTACTCCTACAATGAGCAGTTCTTC
V: TRBV4-3; size: -; D: -; J: TRBJ2-6; length: 21; CDR3: CASSQFPGHTRGSSGANVLTF; DNA: TGCGCCAGCAGCCAATTCCCGGGACACACAAGGGGCTCCTCTGGGGCCAACGTCCTGACTTTC
V: TRBV11-2; size: few; D: -; J: TRBJ2-2; length: 14; CDR3: CASNPTATTGELFF; DNA: TGTGCCAGCAACCCGACAGCTACCACCGGGGAGCTGTTTTTT
V: TRBV4-3; size: -; D: -; J: TRBJ2-5; length: 14; CDR3: CASSRTVGQETQYF; DNA: TGCGCCAGCAGCCGGACAGTGGGACAAGAGACCCAGTACTTC